Listed below are T cell receptor beta chains from one sample, sequenced in a study of blood T cells in healthy people across ages. TCRdb reprocessed the 5' RACE reads with MiXCR, giving one entry per CDR3 protein. The sample contains some 1.5 million distinct CDR3 sequences, roughly two fifths of which appear only once. The sequencing input was blood. These receptors were taken from a woman between 18 and 29 years old in good health. Both conserved end residues are part of each CDR3. A D gene is named only where the DNA matches it firmly. The size of a clone is reported for some rows only, either as once, few or many, or as a class for expanded clones.

J,size,D,V,DNA,CDR3
TRBJ2-1,-,TRBD1,TRBV19,TGTGCCAGTAGGAAGACAGGGGATGAGCAGTTCTTC,CASRKTGDEQFF
TRBJ2-7,-,-,TRBV20-1,TGCAGTGCTAGAGTCAGCGGGCCCTCCTACGAGCAGTACTTC,CSARVSGPSYEQYF
TRBJ2-5,-,TRBD1,TRBV11-2,TGTGCCAGCAGCCCTGGGACAGGGTTGACCCAGTACTTC,CASSPGTGLTQYF
TRBJ2-5,-,-,TRBV5-1,TGCGCCAGCAGCTTGGGCGGGCCCACGGAGACCCAGTACTTC,CASSLGGPTETQYF
TRBJ2-7,once,TRBD1,TRBV29-1,TGCAGCGTTTGGACAGGGGAAATTACGGCCTACGAGCAGTACTTC,CSVWTGEITAYEQYF
TRBJ1-2,-,TRBD1,TRBV6-2/TRBV6-3,TGTGGCAGCCATAAAGCCCTCACAGGGGGGAAGATGAGAGGCTACACCTTC,CGSHKALTGGKMRGYTF
TRBJ2-7,once,-,TRBV5-4,TGTGCCAGCAGCAAACGGGGTCAGGTCACCGAGCAGTACTTC,CASSKRGQVTEQYF
TRBJ1-4,-,-,TRBV7-9,TGTGCCAGCAGCGACCGGGACAATAATGAAAAACTGTTTTTT,CASSDRDNNEKLFF
TRBJ2-1,-,TRBD1,TRBV6-5,TGTGCCAGCAGTTACCGTCCGACAGGGGTGGGAAATGAGCAGTTCTTC,CASSYRPTGVGNEQFF
TRBJ2-7,few,-,TRBV4-1,TGCGCCAGCAGCCAATTTGGGACTGAATTCTACGAGCAGTACTTC,CASSQFGTEFYEQYF
TRBJ2-7,-,-,TRBV9,TGTGCCAGCAGCGCCGCGGACAGTTACGAGCAGTACTTC,CASSAADSYEQYF
TRBJ1-2,-,-,TRBV20-1,TGCAGTGCTAGGGGATCGGACAGAATATATGGCTACACCTTC,CSARGSDRIYGYTF
TRBJ2-3,many,TRBD2,TRBV7-2,TGTGCCAGCAGAAGACTAGCGGGAGGGACAGATACGCAGTATTTT,CASRRLAGGTDTQYF
TRBJ1-5,-,-,TRBV12-3/TRBV12-4,TGTGCCAGCAATACTAGAGGACAGAATCAGCCCCAGCATTTT,CASNTRGQNQPQHF
TRBJ2-7,many,TRBD2,TRBV20-1,TGCAGTGCTTCCAGAGCGGGGAGCTCCTACGAGCAGTACTTC,CSASRAGSSYEQYF
TRBJ2-2,-,-,TRBV29-1,TGCAGCGTGAGGGCAGTCGCGAACACCGGGGAGCTGTTTTTT,CSVRAVANTGELFF
TRBJ1-1,-,-,TRBV18,TGTGCCAGCTCGCCCCGGATGGCTGAAGCTTTCTTT,CASSPRMAEAFF
TRBJ2-1,-,TRBD1,TRBV24-1,TGTGCCACCAGTGATCCCCAAAGGCAGGGGGCCATCAATGAGCAGTTCTTC,CATSDPQRQGAINEQFF
TRBJ1-2,few,-,TRBV12-3/TRBV12-4,TGTGCCAGCAGTTTTGGAAGTACTAACTATGGCTACACCTTC,CASSFGSTNYGYTF
TRBJ1-1,-,TRBD1,TRBV20-1,TGCAGTGCTAGATTACAGGGGGCGAACACTGAAGCTTTCTTT,CSARLQGANTEAFF
TRBJ2-3,-,TRBD2,TRBV3-1,TGTGCCAGCGGGAGCGGGAGAACAGATACGCAGTATTTT,CASGSGRTDTQYF
TRBJ2-5,-,-,TRBV6-6,TGTGCCAGCAAGAGGTTGGGGGTTGGTCAAGAGACCCAGTACTTC,CASKRLGVGQETQYF
TRBJ2-6,-,-,TRBV5-1,TGCGCCAGCAGCTTGGAGACAGATTTTCGCTCTGGGGCCAACGTCCTGACTTTC,CASSLETDFRSGANVLTF
TRBJ1-5,-,TRBD1,TRBV12-5,TGTGCTAGTTCCCAGGGGGCGGATCAGCCCCAGCATTTT,CASSQGADQPQHF
TRBJ2-1,-,TRBD2,TRBV5-1,TGCGCCAGCAGCTTGGTTGGTAGCGGGCCGAACTCCTACAATGAGCAGTTCTTC,CASSLVGSGPNSYNEQFF
TRBJ1-4,-,-,TRBV20-1,TGCAGTGCTAGGGGGGGGCGAGGAGAAAAACTGTTTTTT,CSARGGRGEKLFF
TRBJ2-4,once,-,TRBV6-6,TGTGCCAGCAGTCCCTCAGGGGATTCGGTAGCCAAAAACATTCAGTACTTC,CASSPSGDSVAKNIQYF
TRBJ2-5,-,TRBD1,TRBV24-1,TGTGCCACCAGTGATCCCACAGGGGTTGCAGAAGAGACCCAGTACTTC,CATSDPTGVAEETQYF
TRBJ2-1,-,TRBD2,TRBV28,TGTGCCAGCAGTTTATTAAGTCTCGCGGGAGGCCTCTACAATGAGCAGTTCTTC,CASSLLSLAGGLYNEQFF
TRBJ1-1,-,-,TRBV30,TGTGCCTGGGCGCCCGACAGATACACTGAAGCTTTCTTT,CAWAPDRYTEAFF
TRBJ2-5,few,TRBD1,TRBV25-1,TGTGCCAGCAGTGTTATACAGGGGGAGACCCAGTACTTC,CASSVIQGETQYF
TRBJ2-7,-,TRBD2,TRBV7-2,TGTGCCAGCAGCCTAGGCGGGAGGCTGACCTACGAGCAGTACTTC,CASSLGGRLTYEQYF
TRBJ1-5,-,-,TRBV21-1,TGTGCCAGCAGCACAAACTCTACAGGGCCTTATCAGCCCCAGCATTTT,CASSTNSTGPYQPQHF
TRBJ1-1,-,-,TRBV6-5,TGTGCCAGCTTTGGACAGAACACTGAAGCTTTCTTT,CASFGQNTEAFF
TRBJ1-2,few,-,TRBV7-9,TGTGCCAGCAGCTCGGGATCTCTTAACTATGGCTACACCTTC,CASSSGSLNYGYTF
TRBJ2-1,-,-,TRBV19,TGTGCCGTCTCCCGGACAGCCCACAATGAGCAGTTCTTC,CAVSRTAHNEQFF
TRBJ2-7,-,-,TRBV15,TGTGCCACCAGCAGAGACATCAGTCAAGAGCAGTACTTC,CATSRDISQEQYF
TRBJ2-2,-,-,TRBV14,TGTGCCAGCAGCCAAGTGTACATTGGGGAGAACACCGGGGAGCTGTTTTTT,CASSQVYIGENTGELFF
TRBJ2-1,-,-,TRBV4-2,TGTGCCAGCAGCCAAGATCATTCTCGAACCTACAATGAGCAGTTCTTC,CASSQDHSRTYNEQFF
TRBJ1-1,-,-,TRBV4-2,TGTGCCAGCAGCCAAAACCCCCTCACTGAAGCTTTCTTT,CASSQNPLTEAFF
TRBJ2-6,few,-,TRBV12-5,TGTGCTAGCAGGACAGCTCCTGCTGGGGCCAACGTCCTGACTTTC,CASRTAPAGANVLTF
TRBJ2-5,many,TRBD2,TRBV6-6,TGTGCCAGCAGTAAAGGACTAGCGTATTTCGATGAGCAGTACTTC,CASSKGLAYFDEQYF
TRBJ2-7,-,TRBD2,TRBV12-3/TRBV12-4,TGTGCCAGCAGTAGGACTAGCGGACTCTACGAGCAGTACTTC,CASSRTSGLYEQYF
TRBJ2-3,-,-,TRBV7-9,TGTGCCGGCAGCTTAATCGGGGCGATGGATACGCAGTATTTT,CAGSLIGAMDTQYF
TRBJ1-5,-,-,TRBV6-1,TGTGCCAGCAGTGAAACGTACGAGCCCCAGCATTTT,CASSETYEPQHF
TRBJ1-2,-,TRBD1,TRBV13,TGTGCCAGCAGCTTAAGTCCGGCAGGGGGCAGATGGGGCTACACCTTC,CASSLSPAGGRWGYTF
TRBJ2-5,-,TRBD2,TRBV11-1,TGTGCCAGCAGCTTAGCGCTGACTAGCGGTAACCAAGAGACCCAGTACTTC,CASSLALTSGNQETQYF
TRBJ1-2,-,-,TRBV6-2/TRBV6-3,TGTGCCAGCAGTTACCCCCAGGGTAGCAACTATGGCTACACCTTC,CASSYPQGSNYGYTF
TRBJ1-1,-,-,TRBV20-1,TGCAGTGCTCACTTTGGAGACGCTGGAGCTTTCTTT,CSAHFGDAGAFF
TRBJ2-3,-,-,TRBV20-1,TGCAGTGCTAGGGGTTCAGGAAAAGAGACGCAGTATTTT,CSARGSGKETQYF